The 12 T cell receptor beta chains reported below all come from one sample, sequenced in a study of early stage breast cancer tumors. Here immunoSEQ multiplex PCR was the method, and the copy in TCRdb shows in-frame clones only, minus some. Here the sample spans about 2,600 clones, about 71% being singletons. The sequenced sample was normal breast tissue next to the tumor. These receptors were collected from a person in their fifties or sixties with breast cancer.

V is TRBV6-5 and J is TRBJ1-1; D is possibly TRBD1 (5 bases). With 11 bases removed from V and 0 bases from J, the gap between germline ends came to 13 bases. This CDR3 contains 13 residues. Germline loops: CDR1 MNHEY, CDR2 SVGAGI. The CDR3 loop reads CASRRGMNTEAFF. In DNA form, the CDR3 reads TGTGCCTCCCGCCGGGGGATGAACACTGAAGCTTTCTTT.

This clone was detected only a few times. V gene TRBV9 combines with J gene TRBJ2-1; TRBD2 aligns across 13 bases. The CDR3 consists of 15 residues. The V segment lost 4 bases and the J segment 6 bases; nucleotides outside the gene matches: 4. Germline V CDR1 and CDR2: SGDLS, YYNGEE. CDR3 residues: CASSPGLAGVNEQFF. The CDR3 DNA reads as TGTGCCAGCAGCCCCGGACTAGCGGGAGTCAATGAGCAGTTCTTC. Filled out from reference TRBV9 and TRBJ2-1, the complete variable domain reads DSGVTQTPKHLITATGQRVTLRCSPRSGDLSVYWYQQSLDQGLQFLIQYYNGEERAKGNILERFSAQQFPDLHSELNLSSLELGDSALYFCASSPGLAGVNEQFFGPGTRLTVL.

This clone came up once. V and J are TRBV18 and TRBJ1-1; 7 bases are shared with TRBD1. V dropped 3 bases and J dropped 5; count of bases not matched to a gene: 6. Germline CDR1 reads KGHSH; CDR2 reads LQKENI. The CDR3 loop spans 14 amino acids. CDR3 DNA sequence: TGTGCCAGCTCACCCGGACAGGCCGGGACTGAAGCTTTCTTT. It specifies CASSPGQAGTEAFF.

The genes are TRBV5-1 and TRBJ2-3; 11 bases are a match to TRBD2. Germline values: CDR1 SGHRS, CDR2 YFSETQ. The CDR3 totals 16 residues. The V and J ends lost 6 bases and 2 bases, in that order; junction bases with no gene match: 8. CDR3 DNA sequence: TGCGCCAGCAAGCCTCAGGGACTAGCGGCCACAGATACGCAGTATTTT. Its protein is CASKPQGLAATDTQYF.

The chain joins TRBV4-1 to TRBJ1-1; D call uncertain. Germline values: CDR1 MGHRA, CDR2 YSYEKL. V was pared by 0 bases and J by 0 bases, with 14 bases between. The CDR3 is 17 residues long. CDR3 sequence reads: CASSQDRYRAMNTEAFF. CDR3 DNA sequence: TGCGCCAGCAGCCAAGATCGTTATAGGGCAATGAACACTGAAGCTTTCTTT.

In nucleotides, the CDR3 is TGTGCCAGCAGCGCCGGACAGGGGGCTTACAATGAGCAGTTCTTC. Translating it yields CASSAGQGAYNEQFF. V gene TRBV5-4 combines with J gene TRBJ2-1; 11 positions match TRBD1. The ends lost 4 bases at V and 4 bases at J; junction bases unmatched: 4. Looked up from germline, CDR1 is SGHNT and CDR2 is YYREEE (reference sequence). The CDR3 totals 15 residues.

This clone was seen only a few times. The chain combines TRBV19 with TRBJ1-5, with TRBD1 matching 7 bases. The J segment lost 3 bases and the V segment lost 3 bases, leaving 8 bases of the junction unmatched. This CDR3 is built from 16 residues. Germline lookup yields CDR1 LNHDA and CDR2 SQIVND (reference sequence). The CDR3, as DNA: TGTGCCAGTAGTATCGGGGCAGGGGGGTTCAATCAGCCCCAGCATTTT. It codes for CASSIGAGGFNQPQHF.

In nucleotides, the CDR3 is TGTGCCAGCAGTGAAAACTCACCCCTCCACTTT. Encoded protein: CASSENSPLHF. The V gene is TRBV6-1, the J gene TRBJ1-6; D gene uncertain. V lost 2 bases and J 10 bases, leaving 3 bases between the germline ends. The germline V gene has CDR1 MNHNS and CDR2 SASEGT. CDR3 size: 11 residues.

The V call is TRBV4-3, the J call TRBJ2-2, with D possibly matching TRBD1 (5 bases). The germline gives CDR1 LGHNA, CDR2 YSLEER. The CDR3 length is 16 residues. V lost 0 bases and J lost 0, with 8 bases in between. DNA for the CDR3: TGCGCCAGCAGCCAAGATTTCAGGGCGAACACCGGGGAGCTGTTTTTT. This codes for CASSQDFRANTGELFF.

CDR3 nucleotides: TGTGCCAGCAGTACCCTAAGGAGGGGGAACACTGAAGCTTTCTTT. Its protein is CASSTLRRGNTEAFF. The chain is built from TRBV6-1 and TRBJ1-1; D possibly corresponds to TRBD1 (5 bases). The germline V gene has CDR1 MNHNS and CDR2 SASEGT. V was pared by 5 bases and J by 1 base, with 14 bases between. The CDR3 extends over 15 amino acids.

The V call is TRBV19, the J call TRBJ1-2; unclear D gene. CDR1 and CDR2 (germline): LNHDA, SQIVND (reference sequence). V was trimmed by 5 bases and J by 4 bases, leaving 17 bases between them. This CDR3 has 15 residues. The DNA for the CDR3 is TGTGCCAGTAGTCCCCTAGAGCGCAGGAGCTATGGCTACACCTTC. This translates into CASSPLERRSYGYTF.

This rearrangement joins TRBV9 to TRBJ2-5; 11 nucleotides align to TRBD1. Germline CDR1 reads SGDLS; CDR2 reads YYNGEE. The ends lost 0 bases at V and 4 bases at J; junction bases unmatched: 8. The CDR3 is made up of 17 amino acids. The CDR3 spells CASSVGARGQGGETQYF. CDR3 coding DNA: TGTGCCAGCAGCGTAGGGGCTAGGGGACAGGGGGGAGAGACCCAGTACTTC.